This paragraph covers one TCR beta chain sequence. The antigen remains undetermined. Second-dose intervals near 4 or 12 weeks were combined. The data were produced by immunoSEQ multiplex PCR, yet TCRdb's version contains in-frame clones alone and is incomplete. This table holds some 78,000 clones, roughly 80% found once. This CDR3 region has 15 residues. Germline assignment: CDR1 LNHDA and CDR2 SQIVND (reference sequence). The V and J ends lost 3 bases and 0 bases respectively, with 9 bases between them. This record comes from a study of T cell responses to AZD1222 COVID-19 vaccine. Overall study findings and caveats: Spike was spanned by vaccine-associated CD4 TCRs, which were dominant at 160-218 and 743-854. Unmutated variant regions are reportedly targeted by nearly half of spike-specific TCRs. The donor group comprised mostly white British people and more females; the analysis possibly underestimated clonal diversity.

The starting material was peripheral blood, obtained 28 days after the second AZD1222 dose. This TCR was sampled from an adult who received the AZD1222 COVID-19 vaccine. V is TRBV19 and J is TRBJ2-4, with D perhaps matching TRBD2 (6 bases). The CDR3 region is CASSIPGGAKNIQYF. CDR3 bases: TGTGCCAGTAGTATTCCCGGGGGAGCCAAAAACATTCAGTACTTC.